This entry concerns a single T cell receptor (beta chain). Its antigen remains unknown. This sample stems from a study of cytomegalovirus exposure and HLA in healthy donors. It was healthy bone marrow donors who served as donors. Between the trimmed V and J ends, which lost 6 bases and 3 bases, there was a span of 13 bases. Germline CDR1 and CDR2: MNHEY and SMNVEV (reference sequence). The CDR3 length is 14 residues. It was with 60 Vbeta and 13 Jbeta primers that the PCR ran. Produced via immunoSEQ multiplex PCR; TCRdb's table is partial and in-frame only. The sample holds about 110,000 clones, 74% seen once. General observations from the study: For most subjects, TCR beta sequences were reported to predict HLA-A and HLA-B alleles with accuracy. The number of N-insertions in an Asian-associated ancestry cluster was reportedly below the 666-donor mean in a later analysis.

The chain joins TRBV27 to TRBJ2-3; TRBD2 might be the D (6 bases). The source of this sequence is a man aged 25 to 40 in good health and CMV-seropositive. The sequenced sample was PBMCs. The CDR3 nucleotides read TGTGCCAGCAGCCTGGGGGGTAGGACAGATACGCAGTATTTT. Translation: CASSLGGRTDTQYF.